Shown below are 5 T cell receptor beta chains from a single sample sequenced in a study of shared clonotypes between healthy human individuals. The repertoire was sequenced with immunoSEQ multiplex PCR; TCRdb's copy has only in-frame clones and lacks some. The sample has about 2.1 million clones; about 93% are singletons. Selected positively for CCR7 and CD45RO-negative, naive CD8 cells excluded terminally differentiated effector memory CD45RA+ cells. The sequencing sample was made of naive CD8+ T cells from PBMCs. The receptors stem from a man younger than 30 in good health. Some clones in this sample may be carry-over from other donors' samples.

The gene calls are TRBV7-9 and TRBJ2-7, with 7 bases that match TRBD2. CDR3 length: 15 residues. V was clipped by 5 bases and J by 6 bases; unmatched bases: 13. Per the germline V gene, CDR1 is SEHNR and CDR2 is FQNEAQ (reference sequence). The CDR3 DNA reads as TGTGCCAGCAGCCCGCGGGAGCGGGATCTTGGCGAGCAGTACTTC. Protein: CASSPRERDLGEQYF.

The chain is built from TRBV30 and TRBJ2-7; no clear D gene. CDR1 and CDR2 (germline): GTSNPN, SVGIG (reference sequence). The CDR3 extends over 14 amino acids. V lost 3 bases to trimming and J lost 3 bases, with 15 bases between them. Here the CDR3 reads CAWRSTAPGYEQYF. The CDR3, as DNA: TGTGCCTGGAGATCAACAGCCCCAGGCTACGAGCAGTACTTC.

The chain joins TRBV28 to TRBJ1-2; D is ambiguous. The CDR3 is 13 amino acids. V was pared by 3 bases and J by 7 bases, with 12 bases between. Looked up from germline, CDR1 is MDHEN and CDR2 is SYDVKM. DNA for the CDR3: TGTGCCAGCAGTTTTCCTGGCTGGCCTGGCTACACCTTC. Translated: CASSFPGWPGYTF.

The DNA for the CDR3 is TGTGCCAGCAGGCCAGGGGGTCAGCCCCAGCATTTT. It translates to CASRPGGQPQHF. The gene calls are TRBV28 and TRBJ1-5; 7 bases align to TRBD1. The CDR3 is 12 residues long. Germline V lookup: CDR1 MDHEN, CDR2 SYDVKM. With V trimmed by 6 bases and J by 6 bases, 2 bases remained unmatched. The whole variable domain, filled in from reference TRBV28 and TRBJ1-5, reads DVKVTQSSRYLVKRTGEKVFLECVQDMDHENMFWYRQDPGLGLRLIYFSYDVKMKEKGDIPEGYSVSREKKERFSLILESASTNQTSMYLCASRPGGQPQHFGDGTRLSIL.

The rearrangement joins TRBV28 to TRBJ1-5; 7 nucleotides align to TRBD1. The CDR3 has 19 residues. Per the germline V gene, CDR1 is MDHEN and CDR2 is SYDVKM. V trimming: 3 bases; J trimming: 0 bases; junction bases outside the gene matches: 14. The DNA for the CDR3 is TGTGCCAGCAGTTTGGGACAGTCAAAATTTTTACCTAGCAATCAGCCCCAGCATTTT. It codes for CASSLGQSKFLPSNQPQHF.